This TCR beta chain was captured in a study of blood T cell repertoires in COVID-19. Some clones are missing from TCRdb's copy, which holds only in-frame ones; the method was immunoSEQ multiplex PCR. This table has about 150,000 clones, more than 75% appearing once. While infection was still active, Seattle patients were enrolled and then followed longitudinally. The CDR3 is 14 residues long. The V and J ends lost 0 bases and 7 bases respectively, with 12 bases between them. Germline-derived CDR1 and CDR2 are SGHDN and FVKESK. The sample taken for sequencing was peripheral blood. The clonotype was recovered from a man aged 18 to 35 with COVID-19, enrolled during active disease. This sequence joins TRBV14 and TRBJ1-1, with a possible D match to TRBD1 (6 bases). The CDR3 spells CASSQEPTTGEAFF. The CDR3 nucleotides are TGTGCCAGCAGCCAAGAGCCCACGACAGGTGAAGCTTTCTTT.